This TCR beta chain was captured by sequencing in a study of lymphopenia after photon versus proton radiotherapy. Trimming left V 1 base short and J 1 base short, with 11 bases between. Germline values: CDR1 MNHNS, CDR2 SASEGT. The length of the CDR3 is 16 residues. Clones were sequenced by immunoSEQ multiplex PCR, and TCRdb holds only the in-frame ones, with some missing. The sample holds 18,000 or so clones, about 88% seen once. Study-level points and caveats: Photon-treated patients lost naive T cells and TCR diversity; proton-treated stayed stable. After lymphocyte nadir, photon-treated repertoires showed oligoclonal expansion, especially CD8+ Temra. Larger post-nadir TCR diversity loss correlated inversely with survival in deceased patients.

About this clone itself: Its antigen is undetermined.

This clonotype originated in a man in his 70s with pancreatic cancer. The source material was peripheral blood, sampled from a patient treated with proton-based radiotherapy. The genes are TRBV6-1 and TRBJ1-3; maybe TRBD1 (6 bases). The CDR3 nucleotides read TGTGCCAGCAGTGAAGGGGGGGGCGCGTCTGGAAACACCATATATTTT. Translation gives CASSEGGGASGNTIYF.